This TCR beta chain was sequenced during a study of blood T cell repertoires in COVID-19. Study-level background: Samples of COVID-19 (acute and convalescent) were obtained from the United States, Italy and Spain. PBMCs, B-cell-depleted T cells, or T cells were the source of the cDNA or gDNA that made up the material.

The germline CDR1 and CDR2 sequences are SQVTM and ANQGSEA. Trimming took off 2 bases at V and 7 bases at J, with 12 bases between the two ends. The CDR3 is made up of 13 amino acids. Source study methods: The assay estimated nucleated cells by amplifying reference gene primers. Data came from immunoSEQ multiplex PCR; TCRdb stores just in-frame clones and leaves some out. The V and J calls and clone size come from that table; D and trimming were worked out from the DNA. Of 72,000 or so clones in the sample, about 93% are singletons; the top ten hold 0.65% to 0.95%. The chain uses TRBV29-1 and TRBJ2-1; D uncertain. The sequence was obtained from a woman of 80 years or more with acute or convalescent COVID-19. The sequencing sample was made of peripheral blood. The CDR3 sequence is CSVESPSSNEQFF. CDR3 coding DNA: TGCAGCGTTGAAAGTCCTAGTTCTAATGAGCAGTTCTTC.